This T cell receptor beta chain was documented in a study of tumor and adjacent non-tumor tissue in lung cancer. A modified ARM-PCR protocol with three rounds of nested PCR amplified TCRbeta. TCRdb used MiXCR to reprocess the multiplex PCR reads, holding one entry per CDR3 protein. Of about 85,000 distinct CDR3 sequences in the sample, 61% were seen once. The CDR3 has 12 residues. No cell sorting was done before RNA was extracted from the tissue. To note about this clonotype: At one boundary the junction diverges from the germline segment, which might be a read error.

V gene TRBV12-3 or TRBV12-4 combines with J gene TRBJ2-7; D remains ambiguous. Sequencing used lung tumor tissue. The receptor was isolated from a man in his 70s with non-small cell lung cancer. The CDR3 sequence: CTSSPTYYEQHF. The CDR3 DNA follows: TGTACCAGCAGTCCGACATACTACGAACAGCACTTC.